This is a list of T cell receptor beta chains from one sample in a study of T-cell reconstitution after alpha-beta-depleted transplantation in children. TCRdb processed the PCR reads anew with MiXCR; each CDR3 protein has one entry. The sample shows around 360,000 distinct CDR3 sequences, 9% to 12% of them seen only once. This material consisted of PBMCs from the stem cell graft donor, taken from the stem cell graft. Receptor source: a human donor who donated a stem cell graft to a child with acute lymphoblastic leukemia. Both conserved end residues are part of each CDR3. A D gene is named only where the DNA matches it firmly. The size field is filled for only some rows; it gives once, few, many or a size class.

j_call v_call clone_size d_call cdr3_nt cdr3_aa
TRBJ2-7 TRBV4-1 many . TGCGCCAGCAGCCAGCAGGGTGGATCCTACGAGCAGTACTTC CASSQQGGSYEQYF
TRBJ1-4 TRBV11-2 few . TGTGCCAGCAGCTCTTTCCCCAGGGGACCCGCAACTAATGAAAAACTGTTTTTT CASSSFPRGPATNEKLFF
TRBJ2-7 TRBV5-1 . TRBD2 TGCGCCAGCAGCCCGGGACTAGCGGGATATATGGAGCAGTCCTTC CASSPGLAGYMEQSF
TRBJ1-5 TRBV20-1 many . TGCAGTGCTTCCCCGGGGGAGAGCAATCAGCCCCAGCATTTT CSASPGESNQPQHF
TRBJ1-1 TRBV7-9 . . TGTGCCAGCAGCCCCGACATCACTGAAGCTTTCTTT CASSPDITEAFF
TRBJ2-1 TRBV29-1 few TRBD2 TGCAGCGCCGGGCAGAGCGGGAGGGCAGTCTACAATGAGCAGTTCTTC CSAGQSGRAVYNEQFF
TRBJ2-1 TRBV5-1 many . TGCGCCAGCAGCTCCTCTGGGGAACCATACAATGAGCAGTTCTTC CASSSSGEPYNEQFF
TRBJ2-7 TRBV3-1 few . TGTGCCAGCAGCCTACACCCCAGGGGAGGTTCCTACGAGCAGTACTTC CASSLHPRGGSYEQYF
TRBJ2-7 TRBV5-1 . . TGCGCCAGCAGCTTGAACAGTGTCTACGAGCAGTACTTC CASSLNSVYEQYF
TRBJ2-3 TRBV3-1 many TRBD2 TGTGCCAGCAGCCCCCTAGCGGGAGGGAAGACGCAGTATTTT CASSPLAGGKTQYF
TRBJ2-7 TRBV4-1 few . TGCGCCAGCAGCCAAGTCGTCGCAGGGTACTACGAGCAGTACTTC CASSQVVAGYYEQYF
TRBJ2-1 TRBV7-2 . TRBD2 TGTGCCAGCAGGATCAGCGGGACCTACAATGAGCAGTTCTTC CASRISGTYNEQFF
TRBJ2-2 TRBV12-3/TRBV12-4 few TRBD1 TGTGCCAGCAGGACGGGACAGGGGTTCGGGAACACCGGGGAGCTGTTTTTT CASRTGQGFGNTGELFF
TRBJ1-4 TRBV15 few . TGTGCCACCAGCAGAGATTTATCCGTTCGGCGGCACAGGGATTCTGAAAAACTGTTTTTT CATSRDLSVRRHRDSEKLFF
TRBJ2-2 TRBV12-3/TRBV12-4 few . TGTGCCAGCAAGTCGGGGAACACCGGGGAGCTGTTTTTT CASKSGNTGELFF
TRBJ2-1 TRBV5-1 many . TGCGCCAGCAGCTTGCGGGACTTCACTAATGAGCAGTTCTTC CASSLRDFTNEQFF
TRBJ1-1 TRBV28 . . TGTGCCAGCAGTTTCCCAGAATTGAACACTGAAGCTTTCTTT CASSFPELNTEAFF
TRBJ2-3 TRBV29-1 many . TGCAGCGTCCGGACAGACTCAGATACGCAGTATTTT CSVRTDSDTQYF
TRBJ2-1 TRBV12-3/TRBV12-4 few TRBD1 TGTGCCAGCAGTTTTCCCGTTGATGGACAGGGAGCCGACAATGAGCAGTTCTTC CASSFPVDGQGADNEQFF
TRBJ2-1 TRBV15 few . TGTGCCACCAGCAGACGTTTTGATGAGCAGTTCTTC CATSRRFDEQFF
TRBJ2-7 TRBV20-1 . TRBD1 TGCAGTGCTTCCAGGGGGTCCGACGAGCAGTACTTC CSASRGSDEQYF
TRBJ1-1 TRBV6-1 many . TGTGCCAGCAGACCTCCTACAGGGAACACTGAAGCTTTCTTT CASRPPTGNTEAFF
TRBJ2-7 TRBV12-3/TRBV12-4 . TRBD2 TGTGCCAGCAGTCCTCTTGGTAGCGGGAGTACCTACGAGCAGTACTTC CASSPLGSGSTYEQYF
TRBJ2-1 TRBV5-1 many TRBD2 TGCGCCAGCAGCTCGGGACTAGCGGGAGGTGAGCAGTTCTTC CASSSGLAGGEQFF
TRBJ2-5 TRBV5-1 few . TGCGCCAGCAGCATGACTAGTTTCGAGACCCAGTACTTC CASSMTSFETQYF
TRBJ1-4 TRBV27 . . TGTGCCAGCAGTCCTCGGCAGATGGAAAAACTGTTTTTT CASSPRQMEKLFF
TRBJ2-1 TRBV29-1 few . TGCAGCGCCGACAGGAGTTTATACAATGAGCAGTTCTTC CSADRSLYNEQFF
TRBJ2-7 TRBV5-1 many TRBD2 TGCGCCAGCAGCTTGACTAGCGGGAGCTATTACGAGCAGTACTTC CASSLTSGSYYEQYF
TRBJ2-4 TRBV4-1 many TRBD2 TGCGCCAGCAGCCAAGAAGGTAGCGGGTGGACGGACATTCAGTACTTC CASSQEGSGWTDIQYF
TRBJ1-5 TRBV15 few TRBD1 TGTGCCACCAGCCCCTGGCCCAACAGGGGGGACAATCAGCCCCAGCATTTT CATSPWPNRGDNQPQHF
TRBJ2-3 TRBV6-4 . . TGTGCCAGCTGCTTCCCGTACACACGGCTTAACACAGATACGCAGTATTTT CASCFPYTRLNTDTQYF
TRBJ1-2 TRBV12-3/TRBV12-4 . . TGTGCCAGCAGTCGAAAGACAGGATGGTTTTCCTATGGCTACACCTTC CASSRKTGWFSYGYTF
TRBJ2-3 TRBV5-1 few . TGCGCCAGCAGCTTCGGACAGCCCGGGTATAGTGATCGAACAGATACGCAGTATTTT CASSFGQPGYSDRTDTQYF
TRBJ1-1 TRBV7-9 few . TGTGCCAGCAGCATGGACTTTACTGAAGCTTTCTTT CASSMDFTEAFF
TRBJ2-5 TRBV10-3 few TRBD1 TGTGCCATCAGTATTGGGACAGGGGGCCTGGTGGAGACCCAGTACTTC CAISIGTGGLVETQYF
TRBJ2-1 TRBV20-1 few TRBD2 TGCAGTGCTACGGACAGGGTGAACTTAGCGGGAGGGCCTGATGAGCAGTTCTTC CSATDRVNLAGGPDEQFF
TRBJ2-7 TRBV7-9 few . TGTGCCAGCAGCTTAGTGAGGGACTCCTACGAGCAGTACTTC CASSLVRDSYEQYF
TRBJ1-1 TRBV6-2/TRBV6-3 once . TGTGCCAGCAGTTACTCACGGGGAAGTTGGACTGAAGCTTTCTTT CASSYSRGSWTEAFF
TRBJ2-7 TRBV7-2 . . TGTGCCAGCAGCCTGAGTAGCATCTACGAGCAGTACTTC CASSLSSIYEQYF
TRBJ2-7 TRBV20-1 . TRBD2 TGCAGTGTTAGGGCCCCAACTAGCGGGAGGGCTTACGAGCAGTACTTC CSVRAPTSGRAYEQYF
TRBJ2-3 TRBV28 few TRBD2 TGTGCCAGCAGTTTATCGGACGCGGGAGCCTGGACAGATACGCAGTATTTT CASSLSDAGAWTDTQYF
TRBJ2-7 TRBV25-1 . TRBD1 TGTGCCAGCAGTGTGGGAACAGGGGGCCACGAGCAGTACTTC CASSVGTGGHEQYF
TRBJ2-1 TRBV7-2 few . TGTGCCAGCAGCTTAGGGCTCTCGGGGGCCAATGAGCAGTTCTTC CASSLGLSGANEQFF
TRBJ2-1 TRBV7-3 . . TGTGCCAGCAGCTTAAAAGGTGTGGATGAGCAGTTCTTC CASSLKGVDEQFF